This T cell receptor beta chain was captured in a study of T cells in Graves' hyperthyroidism and ophthalmopathy. Study outcomes and limitations: Most thyroid clonotypes expanded above 0.001 were also detected in blood.

RNA transcripts yielded amplified TCR beta CDR3 regions. TCR CDR3 regions were first amplified by RT-PCR with HTBI primers. Via MiXCR, TCRdb re-called the multiplex PCR reads, giving one row per CDR3 protein. Of hundreds of thousands of distinct CDR3 sequences listed, under 15% are singletons. As for this clonotype: Its specificity is unknown.

Trimming cost V 3 bases and J 7 bases; bases outside gene matches: 13. This CDR3 spans 17 amino acids. Per the germline V gene, CDR1 is SEHNR and CDR2 is FQNEAQ (reference sequence). This sequence was found in a middle-aged woman with Graves' ophthalmopathy. V and J are TRBV7-9 and TRBJ2-5; 11 bases are shared with TRBD2. Source material: blood. The CDR3 DNA reads as TGTGCCAGCAGCTTGGATAAACTAGCGGGAGTTTTCGGGACCCAGTACTTC. Its translation is CASSLDKLAGVFGTQYF.